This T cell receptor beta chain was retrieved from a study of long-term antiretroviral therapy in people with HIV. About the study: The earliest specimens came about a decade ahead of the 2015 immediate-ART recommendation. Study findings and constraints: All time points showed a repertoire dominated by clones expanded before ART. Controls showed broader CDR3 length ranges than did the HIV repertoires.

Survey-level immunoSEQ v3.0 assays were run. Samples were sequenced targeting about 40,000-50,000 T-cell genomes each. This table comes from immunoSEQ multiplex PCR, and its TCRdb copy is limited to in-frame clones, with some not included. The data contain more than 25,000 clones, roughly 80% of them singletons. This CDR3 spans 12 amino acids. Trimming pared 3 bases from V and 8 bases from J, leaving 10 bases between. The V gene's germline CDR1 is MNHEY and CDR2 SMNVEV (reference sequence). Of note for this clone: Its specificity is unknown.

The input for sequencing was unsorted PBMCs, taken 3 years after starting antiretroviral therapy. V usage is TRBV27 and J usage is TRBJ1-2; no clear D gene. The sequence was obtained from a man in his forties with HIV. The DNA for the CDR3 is TGTGCCAGCAGTTTCCTAGGGAGAGGCTACACCTTC. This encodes CASSFLGRGYTF.